This T cell receptor (beta chain) came from a study of blood T cell repertoires in COVID-19. In the study overall: The study drew acute and convalescent COVID-19 samples from the United States, Italy and Spain. Nucleic acid was either cDNA or gDNA, and it came from T cells, B-cell-depleted T cells, or PBMCs.

The CDR3 has 15 residues. Germline V lookup: CDR1 SGDLS, CDR2 YYNGEE. Trimming at V came to 3 bases and at J to 7 bases, leaving 7 bases not matched to a gene. Per the authors' pipeline: Counts of nucleated cells, estimated from reference gene primer amplification, were obtained. Using immunoSEQ multiplex PCR, the repertoire was profiled, and TCRdb retains in-frame clones only, with some absent. V and J calls and clone size are those listed in that table; D and trimming were worked out from the DNA. The table includes around 430,000 clones, about 91% detected once. Seattle patient enrollment occurred during active infection, with longitudinal follow-up thereafter.

The J gene is TRBJ2-2, the V gene TRBV9; TRBD1 agrees at 9 bases. The source material was peripheral blood. This TCR was sampled from a woman between 45 and 60 years old with COVID-19, enrolled during active disease. The CDR3 sequence: CASSAPGQGIGELFF. The CDR3 coding sequence is TGTGCCAGCAGCGCGCCGGGACAGGGTATCGGGGAGCTGTTTTTT. Filled out from reference TRBV9 and TRBJ2-2, the complete variable domain reads DSGVTQTPKHLITATGQRVTLRCSPRSGDLSVYWYQQSLDQGLQFLIQYYNGEERAKGNILERFSAQQFPDLHSELNLSSLELGDSALYFCASSAPGQGIGELFFGEGSRLTVL.